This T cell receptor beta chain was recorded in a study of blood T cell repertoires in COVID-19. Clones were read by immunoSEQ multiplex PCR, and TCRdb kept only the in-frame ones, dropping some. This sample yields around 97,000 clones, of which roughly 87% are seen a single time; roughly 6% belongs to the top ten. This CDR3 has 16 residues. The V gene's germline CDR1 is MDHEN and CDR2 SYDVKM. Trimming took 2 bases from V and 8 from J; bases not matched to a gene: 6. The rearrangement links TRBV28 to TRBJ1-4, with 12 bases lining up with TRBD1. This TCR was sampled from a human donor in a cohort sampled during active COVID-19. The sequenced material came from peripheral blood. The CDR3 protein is CASSLPRDRGREKLFF. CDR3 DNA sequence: TGTGCCAGCAGTTTACCCCGGGACAGGGGGCGGGAAAAACTGTTTTTT.